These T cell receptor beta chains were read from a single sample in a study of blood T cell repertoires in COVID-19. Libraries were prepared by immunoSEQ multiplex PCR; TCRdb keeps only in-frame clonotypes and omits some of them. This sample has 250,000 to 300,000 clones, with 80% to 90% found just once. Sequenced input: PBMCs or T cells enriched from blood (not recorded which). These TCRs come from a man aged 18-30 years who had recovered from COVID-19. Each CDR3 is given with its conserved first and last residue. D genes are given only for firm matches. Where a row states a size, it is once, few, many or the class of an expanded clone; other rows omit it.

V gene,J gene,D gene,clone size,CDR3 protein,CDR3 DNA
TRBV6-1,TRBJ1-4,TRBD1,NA,CASSDPGQGSEKLFF,TGTGCCAGCAGTGACCCAGGACAGGGTAGCGAAAAACTGTTTTTT
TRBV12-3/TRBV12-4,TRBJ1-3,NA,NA,CASRIESGNTIYF,TGTGCCAGCAGGATAGAATCTGGAAACACCATATATTTT
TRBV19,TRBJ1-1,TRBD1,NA,CASSIARGQGSMRNTEAFF,TGTGCCAGTAGTATCGCGCGAGGACAGGGATCAATGCGGAACACTGAAGCTTTCTTT
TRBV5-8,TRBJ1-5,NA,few,CASSPLDNNQPQHF,TGTGCCAGCAGCCCACTGGACAACAATCAGCCCCAGCATTTT
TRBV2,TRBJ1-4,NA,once,CASSAATGANEKLFF,TGTGCCAGCAGTGCGGCGACAGGTGCAAATGAAAAACTGTTTTTT
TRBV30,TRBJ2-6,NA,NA,CAWSVFSTYSGANVLTF,TGTGCCTGGAGTGTATTCTCTACTTACTCTGGGGCCAACGTCCTGACTTTC
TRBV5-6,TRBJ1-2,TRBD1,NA,CASSYSGTGAYGYTF,TGTGCCAGCAGCTATTCCGGGACAGGGGCTTATGGCTACACCTTC
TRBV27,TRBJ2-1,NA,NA,CASSFGTSNNEQFF,TGTGCCAGCAGTTTTGGGACATCTAACAATGAGCAGTTCTTC
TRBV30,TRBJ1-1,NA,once,CAWSISGNTEAFF,TGTGCCTGGAGTATTAGCGGGAACACTGAAGCTTTCTTT
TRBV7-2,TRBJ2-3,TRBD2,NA,CASSLLPALAGGLDTQYF,TGTGCCAGCAGCTTACTCCCTGCTCTAGCGGGGGGGCTGGATACGCAGTATTTT
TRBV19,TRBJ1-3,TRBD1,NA,CASSLGTEGNTIYF,TGTGCCAGTAGCCTAGGGACAGAAGGAAACACCATATATTTT
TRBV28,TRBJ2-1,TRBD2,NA,CASSTPTSGGAATPVF,TGTGCCAGCAGCACCCCGACTAGCGGGGGTGCCGCTACACCAGTCTTC
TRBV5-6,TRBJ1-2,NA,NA,CASSPGYGYTF,TGTGCCAGCAGCCCAGGCTATGGCTACACCTTC
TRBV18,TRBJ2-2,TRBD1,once,CASSLGQGANTGELFF,TGTGCCAGCTCCCTGGGACAGGGCGCGAACACCGGGGAGCTGTTTTTT
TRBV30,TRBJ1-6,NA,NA,CAWSESVSSYNSPLHF,TGTGCCTGGAGTGAATCCGTGAGCTCCTATAATTCACCCCTCCACTTT
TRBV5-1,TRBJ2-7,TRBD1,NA,CASRGDRAYEQYF,TGCGCCAGCCGGGGGGACAGGGCCTACGAGCAGTACTTC
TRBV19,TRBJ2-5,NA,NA,CASSIGGETQYF,TGTGCCAGTAGTATCGGCGGGGAGACCCAGTACTTC
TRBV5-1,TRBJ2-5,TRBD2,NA,CASSLATSGQETQYF,TGCGCCAGCAGCTTGGCGACTAGCGGGCAAGAGACCCAGTACTTC
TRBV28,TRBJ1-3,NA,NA,CASSPGPSGNTIYF,TGTGCCAGCAGTCCAGGCCCCTCTGGAAACACCATATATTTT
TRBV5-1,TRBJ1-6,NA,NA,CASSLDRRAYNSPLHF,TGCGCCAGCAGCTTGGATAGGAGGGCCTATAATTCACCCCTCCACTTT
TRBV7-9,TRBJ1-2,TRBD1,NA,CASSYNRGRGFDYGYTF,TGTGCCAGCAGCTATAACAGGGGCAGAGGTTTTGACTATGGCTACACCTTC
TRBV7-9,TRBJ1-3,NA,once,CASSFFEGVPGNTIYF,TGTGCCAGCAGCTTTTTCGAGGGGGTTCCTGGAAACACCATATATTTT
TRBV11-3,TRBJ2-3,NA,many,CASNEGWSTDTQYF,TGTGCCAGCAACGAGGGCTGGTCCACAGATACGCAGTATTTT
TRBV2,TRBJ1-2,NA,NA,CASSGILEDYTF,TGTGCCAGCAGTGGTATACTTGAAGACTACACCTTC
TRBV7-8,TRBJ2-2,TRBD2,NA,CASTLPRRLAGGRTGELFF,TGTGCCAGCACCCTCCCTCGACGACTAGCGGGAGGGAGAACCGGGGAGCTGTTTTTT
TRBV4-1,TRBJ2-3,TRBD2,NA,CASSQSNSGGLTDTQYF,TGCGCCAGCAGCCAATCCAATAGCGGGGGGCTCACAGATACGCAGTATTTT
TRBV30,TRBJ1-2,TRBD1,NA,CAWGQGAGYTF,TGTGCCTGGGGACAGGGGGCAGGCTACACCTTC
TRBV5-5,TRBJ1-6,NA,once,CASSRNTGFGNSPLHF,TGTGCCAGCAGCCGTAATACAGGGTTTGGAAATTCACCCCTCCACTTT
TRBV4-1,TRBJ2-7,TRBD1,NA,CASSQVGTGGYEQYF,TGCGCCAGCAGCCAAGTGGGGACAGGGGGCTACGAGCAGTACTTC
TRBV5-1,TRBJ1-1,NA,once,CASSLEDTTEAFF,TGCGCCAGCAGCTTGGAAGACACCACTGAAGCTTTCTTT
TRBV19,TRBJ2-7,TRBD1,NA,CASSTRQGDEQYF,TGTGCCAGTAGTACACGTCAGGGGGACGAGCAGTACTTC
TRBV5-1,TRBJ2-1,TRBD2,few,CASSLVRLAGTNNEQFF,TGCGCCAGCAGCTTGGTTCGGCTAGCGGGAACGAATAATGAGCAGTTCTTC
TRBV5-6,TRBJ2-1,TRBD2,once,CASSRKSGRVNEQFF,TGTGCCAGCAGCCGGAAGAGCGGGAGGGTGAATGAGCAGTTCTTC
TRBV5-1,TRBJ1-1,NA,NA,CASSFFPRSETFF,TGCGCCAGCAGCTTTTTTCCCCGGTCCGAAACTTTCTTT
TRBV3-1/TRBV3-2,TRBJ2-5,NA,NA,CASSQRKGLETQYF,TGTGCCAGCAGCCAAAGGAAGGGACTAGAGACCCAGTACTTC
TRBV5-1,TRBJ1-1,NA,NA,CASSLLEPGTEAFF,TGCGCCAGCAGCTTGCTGGAGCCTGGAACTGAAGCTTTCTTT
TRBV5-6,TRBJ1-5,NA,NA,CASSLKEFGQPQHF,TGTGCCAGCAGTTTAAAGGAGTTCGGTCAGCCCCAGCATTTT
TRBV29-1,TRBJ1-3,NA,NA,CSVAGLNSGNTIYF,TGCAGCGTTGCCGGACTTAACTCTGGAAACACCATATATTTT
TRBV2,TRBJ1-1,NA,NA,CASSESGTEAFF,TGTGCCAGCAGTGAATCGGGCACTGAAGCTTTCTTT
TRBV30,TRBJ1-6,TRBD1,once,CAWNRGSRSPLHF,TGTGCCTGGAACAGGGGAAGCCGTTCACCCCTCCACTTT
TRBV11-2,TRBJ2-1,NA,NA,CASSLDRNNEQFF,TGTGCCAGCAGCTTAGATAGAAACAATGAGCAGTTCTTC
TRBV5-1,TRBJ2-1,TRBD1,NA,CASSLDGTGTGEFF,TGCGCCAGCAGCTTGGACGGAACCGGGACAGGGGAGTTCTTC
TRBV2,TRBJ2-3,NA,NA,CASDGGGSTDTQYF,TGTGCCAGCGATGGGGGCGGGAGCACAGATACGCAGTATTTT
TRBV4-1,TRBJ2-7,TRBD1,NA,CASSQDRDRGRSYEQYF,TGCGCCAGCAGCCAAGATCGGGACAGGGGGCGATCCTACGAGCAGTACTTC
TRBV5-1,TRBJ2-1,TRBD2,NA,CASSFLSLAGLAGSYNEQFF,TGCGCCAGCAGCTTCCTATCTCTAGCTGGACTAGCGGGATCCTACAATGAGCAGTTCTTC
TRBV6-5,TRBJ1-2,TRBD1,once,CASSTYRGANPGYTF,TGTGCCAGCAGTACCTACAGGGGGGCGAACCCTGGCTACACCTTC
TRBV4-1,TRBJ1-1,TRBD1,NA,CASSLGTGVHMNTEAFF,TGCGCCAGCAGTCTGGGGACAGGGGTACATATGAACACTGAAGCTTTCTTT
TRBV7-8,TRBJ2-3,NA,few,CASSSFPTDTQYF,TGTGCCAGCAGCTCCTTCCCCACAGATACGCAGTATTTT
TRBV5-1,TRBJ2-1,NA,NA,CASSLATGNEQFF,TGCGCCAGCAGCTTGGCCACGGGCAATGAGCAGTTCTTC
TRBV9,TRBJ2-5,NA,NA,CASSVDRGFQETQYF,TGTGCCAGCAGCGTAGATCGGGGATTCCAAGAGACCCAGTACTTC
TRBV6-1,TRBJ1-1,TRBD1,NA,CASSEARQGASTEAFF,TGTGCCAGCAGTGAAGCCCGACAGGGGGCCAGCACTGAAGCTTTCTTT
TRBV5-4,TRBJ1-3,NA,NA,CASSLQGRTGNTIYF,TGTGCCAGCAGCTTACAGGGAAGAACTGGAAACACCATATATTTT
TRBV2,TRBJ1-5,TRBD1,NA,CASMGTGGRQPQHF,TGTGCCAGCATGGGGACAGGGGGACGGCAGCCCCAGCATTTT
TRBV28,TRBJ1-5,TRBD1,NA,CASSLFLGQGGNQPQHF,TGTGCCAGCAGTTTATTTTTAGGGCAGGGGGGCAATCAGCCCCAGCATTTT